Detailed here is one TCR beta chain. This clonotype showed up many times. It has no known antigen specificity. The input lacks base qualities; no much larger clone sits a single base away. The data are from a study of T cells in Graves' hyperthyroidism and ophthalmopathy (dated by TCRdb to about 2019). Concerning the study at large: Peripheral blood was sampled at the time of initial diagnosis, prior to any treatment. To identify TCR V-J signatures that set the groups apart, the researchers used a discovery cohort of 100 patients, made up of fewer than 50 with Graves' ophthalmopathy and about 60 with stable Graves' hyperthyroidism. Prospective prediction of ophthalmopathy was tested in an independent validation cohort of 18 to 20 hyperthyroidism patients and 17 patients who later progressed to ophthalmopathy. For training and testing, the approximately 92 patients in the discovery cohort were randomly divided in a 7:3 ratio. The study also compared thyroid tissue and blood T-cell repertoires from a handful of Graves' hyperthyroidism patients. Once sampling was done, hyperthyroidism patients were given methimazole at a starting dose of 30 mg daily, whereas ophthalmopathy patients were given high-dose intravenous methylprednisolone. TCR Vbeta CDR3 sequencing of 130 to 150 peripheral blood samples (under 45 ophthalmopathy, 70 to 85 hyperthyroidism and roughly 17 progressor patients) is reported in the paper.

Stable Graves' hyperthyroidism was defined as no progression to ophthalmopathy during 18 months of follow-up. Hyperthyroidism patients were aged 18 to 65 years and newly diagnosed, with disease duration of less than 2 months. Any patient with an uncontrolled infection, another autoimmune disease, pregnancy or lactation was excluded. Diagnoses were based on clinical symptoms, serum thyroxine and TRAb, thyroid ultrasound and orbital computed tomography. Ficoll-Paque density gradient centrifugation was used to isolate PBMCs from 10 ml of fresh peripheral blood. Total RNA was extracted using Trizol reagent, and RNA quality was assessed on an Agilent 2100 Bioanalyzer. The CDR3 sequence holds 13 residues, the cysteine and phenylalanine included. Of the read, only the CDR3 DNA is kept; its 39 bases are in frame from base 1. Looking up the germline V gene yields CDR1 SQVTM and CDR2 ANQGSEA. Relative to germline, V is missing 4 bases and J is missing 1 base, with 3 bases of the junction outside any gene match.

TCR beta CDR3 regions were amplified from RNA transcripts. The first round of RT-PCR for the TCR CDR3 was performed with the HTBI primer set and the Qiagen OneStep RT-PCR kit. Libraries were constructed in a second round of multiplex PCR, after which size selection and purification were carried out. The libraries were sequenced on an Illumina HiSeq2000 using paired-end 100 bp reads. The authors' pipeline ran thus. SOAPnuke was used to process the raw data, with reads discarded if the reads contained adapters or uncalled bases, had a mean Phred below 15, or lacked an exact constant-primer or identifier match. High-quality paired reads were merged using COPE v1.2.5, and each unique nucleotide sequence was defined as a clonotype. Clonotypes were aligned to IMGT TRBV, TRBD and TRBJ reference segments using MiTCR v1.1. The analysis was restricted to V-J combinations with a frequency above 0.0001, which together covered just over 99% of the repertoires. The TCS score was defined as F50 (clonal expansion) divided by E x V (chaos), with BLOSUM62-based TCRdist calculated between CDR3 peptides within each V-J. Welch's t-statistics and random forest reduced around 520 V-J features to 13, which were used in a naive Bayes classifier (R e1071). The public sequencing data were trimmed at Q25 with fastp and processed into clonotypes with MiXCR by TCRdb, which kept only in-frame beta chains. Entries that share a CDR3 protein sequence are merged under the most common genes and DNA. None of the V and J calls come from the authors' own analysis; TCRdb made them. This sample has approximately 380,000 distinct CDR3 sequences in its table, and under 20% of those were observed once. The ten top clones hold 3% to 4% of the sample.

The investigation overall reported the following: No statistical method was used to fix the sample size in advance, and group allocation was not hidden from the investigators. In cross-validation, a model built on a 13 V-J signature told ophthalmopathy apart from stable hyperthyroidism with about 90% sensitivity and around 84% specificity, and in testing the same model reached 80%/75%. In validation, progression to ophthalmopathy was predicted by the model with more than 65% sensitivity and about 72% specificity, a median of roughly six months before onset. Most expanded thyroid clonotypes (frequency above 0.001) were also detected in blood, a finding suggesting that blood repertoires may reflect thyroid immune responses.

The origin of this receptor is a woman aged 18-29 years with Graves' hyperthyroidism. Sequences were obtained from blood. The chain is made from TRBV29-1 and TRBJ2-5; TRBD1 agrees with 7 junctional bases. DNA sequence: TGCAGCGTTGCGGACAGGTTCCAAGAGACCCAGTACTTC. Its amino acids are CSVADRFQETQYF.